A single sample gave rise to the 20 T cell receptor beta chains below, sequenced in a study of cytomegalovirus exposure and HLA in healthy donors. Some clones are missing from TCRdb's copy, which holds only in-frame ones; the method was immunoSEQ multiplex PCR. The repertoire consists of over 200,000 clones, with 88% occurring once and the leading ten covering just under 3%. What was sequenced was PBMCs. The receptors derive from a young woman in good health and CMV-seronegative.

This clone was counted between two and nine times. The chain combines TRBV5-1 with TRBJ1-5; D gene unclear. From germline, CDR1 is SGHRS and CDR2 YFSETQ. Trimming shortened V by 4 bases and J by 0 bases, and 8 bases separated the two germline ends. The CDR3 runs 14 residues. CDR3 coding DNA: TGCGCCAGCAGCCCTGGCCCTAGCAATCAGCCCCAGCATTTT. It translates to CASSPGPSNQPQHF.

The chain carries TRBV11-3 and TRBJ2-2, with D perhaps matching TRBD1 (5 bases). Germline CDR1 reads SGHNT; CDR2 reads YENEEA. The CDR3 is made up of 13 amino acids. Trimming stripped 3 bases from V and 5 bases from J, with 7 bases between. This CDR3 is CASSFQGTGELFF. Written as DNA, the CDR3 is TGTGCCAGCAGCTTCCAGGGAACCGGGGAGCTGTTTTTT.

V and J are TRBV7-8 and TRBJ2-7; D remains ambiguous. The CDR3 loop spans 16 amino acids. The V gene's germline CDR1 is SGHVS and CDR2 FQNEAQ. V was cut by 1 base and J by 0 bases, with 13 bases left in between. In DNA, the CDR3 is TGTGCCAGCAGCTTAGTAACCGTCTTTAGCTCCTACGAGCAGTACTTC. This gives the protein CASSLVTVFSSYEQYF.

The CDR3 is CAGKGQTYEQYF. The DNA for the CDR3 is TGTGCCGGGAAGGGACAGACCTACGAGCAGTACTTC. This rearrangement joins TRBV6-1 to TRBJ2-7, with TRBD1 matching 7 bases. V was clipped by 11 bases and J by 2 bases; unmatched bases: 6. In germline, CDR1 is MNHNS, CDR2 SASEGT. There are 12 residues in the CDR3.

V gene TRBV5-1 combines with J gene TRBJ2-7, with TRBD2 identical over 12 bases. The CDR3 spans 15 residues. Germline trimming cut 0 bases from V and 5 bases from J; bases unmatched to any gene: 3. The germline gives CDR1 SGHRS, CDR2 YFSETQ. Here the CDR3 reads CASSLGTSGTHEQYF. The CDR3 bases are TGCGCCAGCAGCTTGGGGACTAGCGGGACCCACGAGCAGTACTTC.

The chain combines TRBV2 with TRBJ2-1, with TRBD1 as a possible D gene (6 bases). CDR3 size: 11 residues. CDR1 is SNHLY and CDR2 is FYNNEI in the germline V gene. Trimming removed 2 bases at V and 16 bases at J, with 12 bases between. The CDR3 loop is CASSESDRSFF. In DNA form, the CDR3 reads TGTGCCAGCAGTGAATCGGACAGAAGCTTCTTC. The full variable domain, its missing parts supplied by reference TRBV2 and TRBJ2-1, is EPEVTQTPSHQVTQMGQEVILRCVPISNHLYFYWYRQILGQKVEFLVSFYNNEISEKSEIFDDQFSVERPDGSNFTLKIRSTKLEDSAMYFCASSESDRSFFGPGTRLTVL.

V gene TRBV5-1 combines with J gene TRBJ1-1; 8 nucleotides agree with TRBD1. Germline values: CDR1 SGHRS, CDR2 YFSETQ. This CDR3 spans 15 amino acids. Trimming cost V 4 bases and J 1 base; bases outside gene matches: 6. As DNA, the CDR3 is TGCGCCAGCAGCCAACTAGGACAGGGGAACACTGAAGCTTTCTTT. It encodes CASSQLGQGNTEAFF.

The chain links TRBV7-2 to TRBJ2-5; 11 positions agree with TRBD1. This CDR3 region has 15 residues. The germline gives CDR1 SGHTA, CDR2 FQGNSA. Trimming at V came to 2 bases and at J to 4 bases, leaving 3 bases not matched to a gene. CDR3 in DNA: TGTGCCAGCAGCTTATTCGGGACAGGGGGAGAGACCCAGTACTTC. Translation gives CASSLFGTGGETQYF.

The chain recombines TRBV11-2 with TRBJ2-5, with 8 bases matching TRBD2. Germline CDR1 is SGHAT and CDR2 is FQNNGV. The ends lost 1 base at V and 0 bases at J; junction bases unmatched: 4. The CDR3 covers 16 residues. The CDR3 DNA reads as TGTGCCAGCAGCTTAGGGGCTAGCGGGTACCAAGAGACCCAGTACTTC. It codes for CASSLGASGYQETQYF.

This clone was seen a few times. The chain uses TRBV19 and TRBJ1-5, with D unresolved. This CDR3 has 12 residues. Per germline, CDR1 LNHDA and CDR2 SQIVND (reference sequence). The V and J ends lost 5 bases and 4 bases respectively, with 6 bases between them. The CDR3 bases are TGTGCCAGTAGTCTCCTTAATCAGCCCCAGCATTTT. The encoded protein is CASSLLNQPQHF.

The chain has TRBV6-1 and TRBJ2-2; 7 nucleotides align to TRBD1. V shed 1 base, J shed 6 bases, and the junction held 5 bases outside the gene matches. Germline CDR1 is MNHNS and CDR2 is SASEGT. CDR3 length: 15 amino acids. The CDR3 loop is CASSEGLDRAGELFF. In DNA, the CDR3 is TGTGCCAGCAGTGAAGGTCTTGACAGGGCCGGGGAGCTGTTTTTT.

On this clone: Other DNA sequences from this sample encode an identical CDR3 as well. Written as DNA, the CDR3 is TGTGCCAGCAGCTCCGGGACAGGCTCCTACAATGAGCAGTTCTTC. Its translation: CASSSGTGSYNEQFF. The chain links TRBV27 to TRBJ2-1; TRBD1 agrees at 8 bases. Germline assignment: CDR1 MNHEY and CDR2 SMNVEV (reference sequence). The CDR3 is made up of 15 amino acids. Trimming took 6 bases from V and 0 from J; bases not matched to a gene: 4.

This clone is a singleton in its sample. The chain links TRBV7-9 to TRBJ1-5; 9 bases match TRBD1. V trimming: 4 bases; J trimming: 2 bases; junction bases outside the gene matches: 12. CDR3 size: 18 residues. In germline, CDR1 is SEHNR, CDR2 FQNEAQ (reference sequence). The CDR3 reads CASSSSDRGIYGNQPQHF. The CDR3 coding sequence is TGTGCCAGCAGCTCCTCCGACAGGGGGATATATGGCAATCAGCCCCAGCATTTT.

Notes on this clone: The sample carries other DNA sequences with the same CDR3. The chain recombines TRBV2 with TRBJ2-7; 9 bases align to TRBD2. This CDR3 is 14 amino acids long. The germline CDR1 and CDR2 sequences are SNHLY and FYNNEI. Losses at the gene ends were 0 bases for V and 3 bases for J; bases not matched to a gene: 0. The CDR3 spells CASSEASGSYEQYF. The CDR3 DNA reads TGTGCCAGCAGTGAAGCTAGCGGGAGCTACGAGCAGTACTTC.

This chain connects TRBV5-4 to TRBJ2-1, with TRBD2 identical over 13 bases. V was clipped by 0 bases and J by 5 bases; unmatched bases: 2. Germline assignment: CDR1 SGHNT and CDR2 YYREEE (reference sequence). CDR3 length: 16 residues. The CDR3 DNA reads TGTGCCAGCAGCTTGGGGGGGACTAGCGGGGACAATGAGCAGTTCTTC. Its translation is CASSLGGTSGDNEQFF.

This clone appeared a single time. The chain uses TRBV7-9 and TRBJ2-3, with a tentative D call TRBD2 (6 bases). This CDR3 spans 16 amino acids. CDR1 SEHNR and CDR2 FQNEAQ come from the germline V gene (reference sequence). Trimming left V 4 bases short and J 2 bases short, with 16 bases between. CDR3 in amino acids: CASSYPVREDTDTQYF. CDR3 nucleotide sequence: TGTGCCAGCAGCTACCCCGTGAGGGAGGACACAGATACGCAGTATTTT.

The chain is built from TRBV7-9 and TRBJ1-5; the D gene is possibly TRBD1 (5 bases). With 5 bases removed from V and 1 base from J, the gap between germline ends came to 9 bases. CDR1 and CDR2 from the germline V gene are SEHNR and FQNEAQ (reference sequence). The CDR3 sequence is 14 residues long. The CDR3 DNA reads as TGTGCCAGCAGCGACAGCTTGAGCAATCAGCCCCAGCATTTT. As protein: CASSDSLSNQPQHF.

The chain carries TRBV7-8 and TRBJ2-7; D may be TRBD2 (5 bases). Germline values: CDR1 SGHVS, CDR2 FQNEAQ. The CDR3 covers 16 residues. The ends were cut back, 1 base at V and 3 bases at J, with 16 bases in the middle. CDR3 loop: CASSLGPEGLVYEQYF. The CDR3 DNA is TGTGCCAGCAGCTTAGGACCTGAGGGCCTAGTCTACGAGCAGTACTTC.

The rearrangement joins TRBV9 to TRBJ2-3, with unresolved D. Germline loops: CDR1 SGDLS, CDR2 YYNGEE. V dropped 3 bases and J dropped 3 bases, with 14 bases sitting between them. This CDR3 has 15 amino acids. The CDR3 protein is CASSGSSLPTDTQYF. CDR3 coding DNA: TGTGCCAGCAGCGGGAGCTCCCTACCAACAGATACGCAGTATTTT.

V gene TRBV7-6 combines with J gene TRBJ1-1; D uncertain. The CDR3 is 17 residues long. Germline V gene sequence: CDR1 SGHVS, CDR2 FNYEAQ. The V gene lost 2 bases and the J gene lost 1 base, with 17 bases spanning the gap. The DNA of the CDR3 is TGTGCCAGCAGCTTACTGGGCGCGAAGAGTGGGAACACTGAAGCTTTCTTT. As protein: CASSLLGAKSGNTEAFF.